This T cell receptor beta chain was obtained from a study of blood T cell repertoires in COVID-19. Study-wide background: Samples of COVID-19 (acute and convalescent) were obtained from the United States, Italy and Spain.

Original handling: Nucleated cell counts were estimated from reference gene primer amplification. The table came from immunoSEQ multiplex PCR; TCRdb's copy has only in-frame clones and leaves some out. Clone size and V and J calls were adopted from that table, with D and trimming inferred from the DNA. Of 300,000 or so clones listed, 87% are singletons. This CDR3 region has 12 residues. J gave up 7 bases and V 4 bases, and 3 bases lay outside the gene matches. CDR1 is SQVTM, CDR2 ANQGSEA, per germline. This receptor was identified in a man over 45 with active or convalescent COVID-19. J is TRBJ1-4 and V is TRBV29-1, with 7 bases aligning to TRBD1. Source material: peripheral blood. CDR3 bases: TGCAGCGTTGGGTACAGGGGTGAAAAACTGTTTTTT. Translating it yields CSVGYRGEKLFF.